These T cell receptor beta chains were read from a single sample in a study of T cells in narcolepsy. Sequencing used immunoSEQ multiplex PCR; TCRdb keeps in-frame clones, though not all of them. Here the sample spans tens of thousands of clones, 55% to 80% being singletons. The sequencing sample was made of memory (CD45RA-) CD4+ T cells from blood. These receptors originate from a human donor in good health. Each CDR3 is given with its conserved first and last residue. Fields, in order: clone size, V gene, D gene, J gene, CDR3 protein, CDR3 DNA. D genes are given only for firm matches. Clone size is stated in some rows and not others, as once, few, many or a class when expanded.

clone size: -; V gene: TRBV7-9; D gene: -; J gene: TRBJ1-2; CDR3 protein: CASSLVIGRGRYGYTF; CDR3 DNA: TGTGCCAGCAGCTTAGTTATCGGCAGGGGAAGGTATGGCTACACCTTC
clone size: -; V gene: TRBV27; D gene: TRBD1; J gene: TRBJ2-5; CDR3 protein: CASSTGTGGAETQYF; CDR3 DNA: TGTGCCAGCAGCACCGGGACAGGGGGCGCCGAGACCCAGTACTTC
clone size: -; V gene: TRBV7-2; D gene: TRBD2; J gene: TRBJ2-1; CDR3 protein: CASSLEAGGLSNEQFF; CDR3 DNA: TGTGCCAGCAGCTTAGAAGCGGGGGGTCTGTCCAATGAGCAGTTCTTC
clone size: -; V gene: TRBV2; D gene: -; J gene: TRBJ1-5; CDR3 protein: CASSEGGGNQPQHF; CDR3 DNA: TGTGCCAGCAGTGAAGGGGGAGGCAATCAGCCCCAGCATTTT
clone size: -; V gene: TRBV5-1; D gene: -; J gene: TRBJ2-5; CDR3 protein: CASSLGGWGETQYF; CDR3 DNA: TGCGCCAGCAGCTTGGGAGGCTGGGGGGAGACCCAGTACTTC
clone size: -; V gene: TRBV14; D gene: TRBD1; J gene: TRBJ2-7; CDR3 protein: CARSQGGGQGAQQYF; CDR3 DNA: TGTGCCCGCAGCCAAGGGGGAGGACAGGGGGCCCAGCAGTACTTC
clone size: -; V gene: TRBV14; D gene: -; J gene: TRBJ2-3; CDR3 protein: CASSQDVWRPHTQYF; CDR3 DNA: TGTGCCAGCAGCCAAGATGTATGGCGGCCTCATACGCAGTATTTT
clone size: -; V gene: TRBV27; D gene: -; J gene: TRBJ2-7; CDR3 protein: CATVTRRAGSKQYF; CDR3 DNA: TGTGCCACGGTCACTAGAAGGGCAGGGTCTAAGCAGTACTTC
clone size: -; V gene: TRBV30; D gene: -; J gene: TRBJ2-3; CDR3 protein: CAWGKEGPDTQYF; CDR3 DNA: TGTGCCTGGGGAAAGGAGGGCCCAGATACGCAGTATTTT
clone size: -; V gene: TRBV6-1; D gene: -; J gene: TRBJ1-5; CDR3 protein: CASTRDRGGPQHF; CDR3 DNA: TGTGCCAGCACGCGGGATCGGGGGGGGCCCCAGCATTTT
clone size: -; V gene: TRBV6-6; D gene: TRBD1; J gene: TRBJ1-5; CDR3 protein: CASTPGGNQPQHF; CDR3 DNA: TGTGCCAGCACCCCAGGGGGGAATCAGCCCCAGCATTTT
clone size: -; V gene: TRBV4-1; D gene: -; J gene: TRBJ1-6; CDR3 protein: CASSQERSMSPLHF; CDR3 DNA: TGCGCCAGCAGCCAGGAACGTTCGATGTCCCCCCTCCACTTT
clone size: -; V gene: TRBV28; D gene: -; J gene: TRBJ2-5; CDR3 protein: CASRGGTETQYF; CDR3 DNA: TGTGCCAGCAGGGGTGGGACGGAGACCCAGTACTTC
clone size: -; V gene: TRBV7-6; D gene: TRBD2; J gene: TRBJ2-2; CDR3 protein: CASNSRGLAGGLAGELFF; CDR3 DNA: TGTGCCAGCAACTCACGGGGACTAGCGGGAGGGCTCGCCGGGGAGCTGTTTTTT
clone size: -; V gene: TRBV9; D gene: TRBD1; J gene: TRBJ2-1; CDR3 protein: CASSAERGQGNEQFF; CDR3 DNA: TGTGCCAGCAGCGCCGAGCGGGGACAGGGCAATGAGCAGTTCTTC
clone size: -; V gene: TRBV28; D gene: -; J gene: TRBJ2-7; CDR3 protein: CASSRISSAQGFSYEQYF; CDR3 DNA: TGTGCCAGCAGTAGAATCTCATCCGCGCAGGGGTTCTCCTACGAGCAGTACTTC
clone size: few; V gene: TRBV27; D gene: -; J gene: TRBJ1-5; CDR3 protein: CASSPIGPGPQHF; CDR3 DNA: TGTGCCAGCAGTCCAATCGGACCCGGGCCCCAGCATTTT
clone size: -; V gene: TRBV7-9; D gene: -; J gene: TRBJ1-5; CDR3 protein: CASSRDSVNQPQHF; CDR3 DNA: TGTGCCAGCAGCCGCGACAGCGTCAATCAGCCCCAGCATTTT
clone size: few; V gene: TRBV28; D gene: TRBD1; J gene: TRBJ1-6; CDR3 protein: CASSGGQGDNSPLHF; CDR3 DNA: TGTGCCAGCAGTGGCGGACAGGGGGATAATTCACCCCTCCACTTT
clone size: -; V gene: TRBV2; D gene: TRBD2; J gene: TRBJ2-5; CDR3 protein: CASRPARGETQYF; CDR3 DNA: TGTGCCAGCAGGCCAGCGCGGGGGGAGACCCAGTACTTC
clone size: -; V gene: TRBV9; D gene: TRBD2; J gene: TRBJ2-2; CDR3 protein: CARSVALAGGPAGELFF; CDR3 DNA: TGTGCCCGCAGCGTAGCTCTAGCGGGGGGGCCCGCCGGGGAGCTGTTTTTT
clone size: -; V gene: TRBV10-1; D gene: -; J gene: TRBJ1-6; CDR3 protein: CAQQWKAAKNSPLHF; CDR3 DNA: TGCGCTCAGCAGTGGAAGGCGGCGAAGAATTCACCCCTCCACTTT
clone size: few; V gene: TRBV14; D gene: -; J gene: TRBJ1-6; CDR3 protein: CASSQGRWDSPLHF; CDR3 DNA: TGTGCCAGCAGCCAGGGGCGGTGGGATTCACCCCTCCACTTT
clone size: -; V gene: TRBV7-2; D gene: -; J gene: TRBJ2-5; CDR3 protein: CASSLQGSQETQHF; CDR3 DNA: TGTGCCAGCAGCTTACAGGGGTCACAAGAGACCCAGCACTTC
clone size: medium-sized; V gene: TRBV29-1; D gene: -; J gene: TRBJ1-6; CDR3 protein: CSVGPPLHF; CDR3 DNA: TGCAGCGTTGGTCCACCCCTCCACTTT
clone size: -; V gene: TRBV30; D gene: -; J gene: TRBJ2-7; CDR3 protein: CAWNRERDEQYF; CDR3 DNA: TGTGCCTGGAACAGGGAAAGGGACGAGCAGTACTTC
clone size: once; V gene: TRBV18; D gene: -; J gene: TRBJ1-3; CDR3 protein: CASSPQSGNTIYF; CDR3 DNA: TGTGCCAGCTCACCCCAATCTGGAAACACCATATATTTT
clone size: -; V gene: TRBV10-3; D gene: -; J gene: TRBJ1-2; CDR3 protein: CAISDRGRGGDGYTF; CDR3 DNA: TGTGCCATCAGTGACCGCGGACGGGGAGGGGACGGCTACACCTTC
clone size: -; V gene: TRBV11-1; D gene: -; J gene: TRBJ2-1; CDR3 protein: CASSRNLIMGRGNEQFF; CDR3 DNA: TGTGCCAGCAGCCGTAACCTAATTATGGGGAGAGGTAATGAGCAGTTCTTC
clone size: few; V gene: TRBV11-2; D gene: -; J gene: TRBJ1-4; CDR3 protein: CASTIRVGEKLFF; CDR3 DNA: TGTGCCAGCACAATCCGGGTGGGGGAAAAACTGTTTTTT
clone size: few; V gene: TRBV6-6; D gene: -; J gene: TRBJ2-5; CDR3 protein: CASSYSSLETQYF; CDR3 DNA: TGTGCCAGCAGTTATAGCAGCCTAGAGACCCAGTACTTC
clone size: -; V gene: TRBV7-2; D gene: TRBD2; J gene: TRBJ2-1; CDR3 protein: CASRKTLAPGLANDEQFF; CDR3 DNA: TGTGCCAGCAGAAAAACCCTTGCCCCGGGACTAGCTAACGATGAGCAGTTCTTC
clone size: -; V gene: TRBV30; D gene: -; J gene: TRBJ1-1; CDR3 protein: CAWSGGTGRMSTEAFF; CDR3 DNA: TGTGCCTGGAGCGGGGGGACGGGGCGCATGAGCACTGAAGCTTTCTTT
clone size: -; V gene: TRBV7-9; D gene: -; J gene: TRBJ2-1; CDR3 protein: CASSLFGGPGFF; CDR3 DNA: TGTGCCAGCAGCTTATTTGGAGGCCCGGGGTTCTTC
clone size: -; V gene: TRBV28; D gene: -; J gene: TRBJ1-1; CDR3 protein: CASSRAGGNTEAFF; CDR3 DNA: TGTGCCAGCAGTCGCGCCGGGGGGAACACTGAAGCTTTCTTT